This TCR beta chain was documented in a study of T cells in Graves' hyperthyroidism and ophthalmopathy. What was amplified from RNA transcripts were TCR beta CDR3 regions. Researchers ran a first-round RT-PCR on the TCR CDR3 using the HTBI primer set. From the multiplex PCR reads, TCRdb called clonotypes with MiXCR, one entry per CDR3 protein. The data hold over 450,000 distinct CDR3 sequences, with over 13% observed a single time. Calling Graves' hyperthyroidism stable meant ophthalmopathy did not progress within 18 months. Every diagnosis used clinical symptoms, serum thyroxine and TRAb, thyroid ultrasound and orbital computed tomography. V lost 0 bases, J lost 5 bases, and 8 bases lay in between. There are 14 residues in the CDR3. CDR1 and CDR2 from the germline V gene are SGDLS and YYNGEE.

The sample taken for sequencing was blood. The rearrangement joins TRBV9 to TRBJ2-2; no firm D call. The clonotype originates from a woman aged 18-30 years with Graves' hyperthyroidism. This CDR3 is CASSVVERTGELFF. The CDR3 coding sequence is TGTGCCAGCAGCGTAGTTGAGAGAACCGGGGAGCTGTTTTTT.